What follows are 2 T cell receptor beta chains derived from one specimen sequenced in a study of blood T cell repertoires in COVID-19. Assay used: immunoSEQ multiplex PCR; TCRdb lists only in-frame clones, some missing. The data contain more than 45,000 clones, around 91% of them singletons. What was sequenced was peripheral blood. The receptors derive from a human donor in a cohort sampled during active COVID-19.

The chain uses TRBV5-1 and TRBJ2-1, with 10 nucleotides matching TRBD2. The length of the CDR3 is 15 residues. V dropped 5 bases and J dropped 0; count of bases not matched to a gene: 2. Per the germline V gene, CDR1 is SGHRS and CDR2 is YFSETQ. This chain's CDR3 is CASSLAGASYNEQFF. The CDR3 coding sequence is TGCGCCAGCAGTCTAGCGGGAGCCTCCTACAATGAGCAGTTCTTC.

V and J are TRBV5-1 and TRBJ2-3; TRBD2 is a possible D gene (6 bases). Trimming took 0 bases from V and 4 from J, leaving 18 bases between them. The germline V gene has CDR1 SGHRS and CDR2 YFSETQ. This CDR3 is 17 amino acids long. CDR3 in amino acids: CASSLGAWERAADTQYF. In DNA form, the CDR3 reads TGCGCCAGCAGCTTGGGTGCGTGGGAGCGGGCGGCAGATACGCAGTATTTT.